The 29 T cell receptor beta chains given below trace back to one sample, sequenced in a study of shared clonotypes between healthy human individuals. Some clones are missing from TCRdb's copy, which holds only in-frame ones; the method was immunoSEQ multiplex PCR. This sample has approximately 110,000 clones, with around 64% found just once. The specimen sequenced was memory CD8+ T cells sorted from blood. Indicated subset: CD45RO+ cells pooled with CCR7-negative TemRA cells. Receptors were obtained from a woman aged 25 to 39 in good health.

The chain couples TRBV9 to TRBJ2-6; 12 bases are a match to TRBD1. With 6 bases clipped from V and 4 bases from J, the junction kept 8 bases outside the gene matches. The CDR3 consists of 17 residues. Germline V gene data show CDR1 as SGDLS and CDR2 as YYNGEE. The CDR3 region has the DNA TGTGCCAGCATCCCGGGACAGGGGGCCGGAGGGGCCAACGTCCTGACTTTC. Its protein product is CASIPGQGAGGANVLTF.

Concerning this clone itself: It differs at one base from a far larger clone, so likely a read error. The gene calls are TRBV6-1 and TRBJ2-2, with 8 bases lining up with TRBD2. V lost 3 bases to trimming and J lost 0 bases; unmatched junction nucleotides: 9. The germline V gene has CDR1 MNHNS and CDR2 SASEGT. The CDR3 sequence is 18 residues long. The DNA for the CDR3 is TGTGCCAGCAGTGACGGGTCTAGCGGGTTCGCGAACACCGGGGAGCTGTTTTTT. Its protein is CASSDGSSGFANTGELFF.

The chain recombines TRBV14 with TRBJ2-7; TRBD2 matches 10 bases. In germline, CDR1 is SGHDN, CDR2 FVKESK. J was trimmed by 0 bases and V by 0 bases; bases with no gene match: 8. The CDR3 contains 18 residues. CDR3 in amino acids: CASSQDSGRWHSSYEQYF. The DNA of the CDR3 is TGTGCCAGCAGCCAAGATAGCGGGAGGTGGCACAGCTCCTACGAGCAGTACTTC.

The table lists this clone with a count of one. The DNA of the CDR3 is TGTGCCAGTATCCCTCCGAGCGGGAGGGCCGCGCTGTACGAGCAGTACTTC. The encoded protein is CASIPPSGRAALYEQYF. The chain couples TRBV19 to TRBJ2-7; 10 bases match TRBD2. The CDR3 loop spans 17 amino acids. V lost 7 bases to trimming and J lost 4 bases; unmatched junction nucleotides: 16. Germline V gives CDR1 LNHDA, CDR2 SQIVND (reference sequence).

The rearrangement uses TRBV10-3 and TRBJ2-3; the D gene could be TRBD1 or TRBD2 (5 bases each). The V gene's germline CDR1 is ENHRY and CDR2 SYGVKD. Trimming pared 2 bases from V and 2 bases from J, leaving 20 bases between. The CDR3 spans 18 residues. The CDR3 coding sequence is TGTGCCATCAGTGAGCCAGGGACGCCTCAGATCAACACAGATACGCAGTATTTT. Amino acid sequence: CAISEPGTPQINTDTQYF.

The rearrangement uses TRBV19 and TRBJ2-2; 7 nucleotides line up with TRBD2. After removal of 7 bases from V and 6 bases from J, the junction contained 8 bases not matched to a gene. This CDR3 has 14 residues. Germline V gene lookup returns CDR1 LNHDA and CDR2 SQIVND (reference sequence). CDR3 region: CASKGGRNAGELFF. The CDR3 DNA sequence: TGTGCCAGTAAGGGCGGGAGAAATGCCGGGGAGCTGTTTTTT.

This clone showed up just once. This chain uses TRBV6-6 with TRBJ2-3, with 12 bases lining up with TRBD2. Trimming removed 7 bases from V and 3 bases from J; junction bases left unmatched: 5. The CDR3 covers 15 residues. The V gene's germline CDR1 is MNHNY and CDR2 SVGAGI (reference sequence). The CDR3 region is CASKRLAGVTDTQYF. CDR3 bases: TGTGCCAGCAAGCGACTAGCGGGAGTAACAGATACGCAGTATTTT.

This clone was picked up one time. CDR3 coding DNA: TGTGCCAGCAGTGAAACAGGTGGGGAGACTGAAGCTTTCTTT. Its protein product is CASSETGGETEAFF. The chain recombines TRBV2 with TRBJ1-1; TRBD1 might be the D (5 bases). Trimming shortened V by 2 bases and J by 5 bases, and 12 bases separated the two germline ends. The CDR3 is 14 residues long. Germline CDR1 and CDR2: SNHLY and FYNNEI.

As for this clone: Other DNA sequences within the sample encode an identical CDR3. The chain employs TRBV20-1 and TRBJ2-5; D is undetermined. The CDR3 runs 10 residues. V was clipped by 3 bases and J by 1 base, with 0 bases between them. Germline assignment: CDR1 DFQATT and CDR2 SNEGSKA (reference sequence). The CDR3 DNA reads TGCAGTGCTAGCCAAGAGACCCAGTACTTC. It encodes CSASQETQYF.

There are a few counts of this clone. This may come from a read error, since a much larger clone is one base off. The chain joins TRBV7-9 to TRBJ2-7, with 12 bases that match TRBD2. Per germline, CDR1 SEHNR and CDR2 FQNEAQ (reference sequence). This CDR3 contains 16 residues. V lost 5 bases to trimming and J lost 5 bases; unmatched junction nucleotides: 10. CDR3 residues: CASSQDPTSGSNEQYF. CDR3 DNA: TGTGCCAGCAGCCAAGACCCGACTAGCGGGAGCAACGAGCAGTACTTC.

This clone was seen more than once but under ten times. The chain has TRBV11-2 and TRBJ2-7, with 11 bases lining up with TRBD1. The length of the CDR3 is 15 residues. Trimming took 5 bases from V and 2 from J; bases not matched to a gene: 5. CDR1 SGHAT and CDR2 FQNNGV come from the germline V gene. For the CDR3, the DNA is TGTGCCAGCAGCGGCCGGGACAGGGGGACCTACGAGCAGTACTTC. Translating gives CASSGRDRGTYEQYF. Full variable domain (remainder filled in from reference TRBV11-2 and TRBJ2-7): EAGVAQSPRYKIIEKRQSVAFWCNPISGHATLYWYQQILGQGPKLLIQFQNNGVVDDSQLPKDRFSAERLKGVDSTLKIQPAKLEDSAVYLCASSGRDRGTYEQYFGPGTRLTVT.

This chain links TRBV5-1 with TRBJ2-5; possible D gene TRBD1, 6 bases. The CDR3 runs to 16 residues. V dropped 1 base and J dropped 5 bases, with 18 bases sitting between them. Germline V gene lookup returns CDR1 SGHRS and CDR2 YFSETQ. The CDR3 loop reads CASSLRNLRGGETQYF. The CDR3 region has the DNA TGCGCCAGCAGCTTGCGTAACCTCAGGGGTGGGGAGACCCAGTACTTC.

This clone was observed a single time. This chain joins TRBV5-1 and TRBJ2-5; the D gene is possibly TRBD2 (5 bases). The CDR3 spans 17 residues. V lost 6 bases and J lost 4, with 25 bases in between. Looked up from germline, CDR1 is SGHRS and CDR2 is YFSETQ. The CDR3 reads CASTGRSSTFAGETQYF. The CDR3 region has the DNA TGCGCCAGCACGGGAAGGAGTAGCACTTTTGCGGGAGAGACCCAGTACTTC.

This clone was detected once. V is TRBV4-2 and J is TRBJ2-5; a weak D match, TRBD1 (6 bases). The CDR3 runs to 14 residues. The V and J ends lost 4 bases and 1 base respectively, with 10 bases between them. CDR1 and CDR2 (germline): LGHNA, YNFKEQ. This chain's CDR3 is CASSRDTVQETQYF. CDR3 in DNA: TGTGCCAGCAGCCGGGACACCGTCCAAGAGACCCAGTACTTC.

The J gene is TRBJ2-1, the V gene TRBV28; no reliable D call. Germline V lookup: CDR1 MDHEN, CDR2 SYDVKM. Trimming stripped 7 bases from V and 5 bases from J, with 18 bases between. The CDR3 is 15 amino acids. The CDR3 bases are TGTGCCAGCACAAGGCAGATCCGCCCGAACAATGAGCAGTTCTTC. Its translation is CASTRQIRPNNEQFF. Based on the CDR3 plus reference TRBV28 and TRBJ2-1, the full variable domain is DVKVTQSSRYLVKRTGEKVFLECVQDMDHENMFWYRQDPGLGLRLIYFSYDVKMKEKGDIPEGYSVSREKKERFSLILESASTNQTSMYLCASTRQIRPNNEQFFGPGTRLTVL.

V is TRBV2 and J is TRBJ2-1; D not certain. The CDR3 loop spans 14 amino acids. Per the germline V gene, CDR1 is SNHLY and CDR2 is FYNNEI. V lost 3 bases and J 0 bases, leaving 6 bases between the germline ends. DNA for the CDR3: TGTGCCAGCAGTGACACGCACTCCTACAATGAGCAGTTCTTC. Translation: CASSDTHSYNEQFF. Full variable domain (remainder filled in from reference TRBV2 and TRBJ2-1): EPEVTQTPSHQVTQMGQEVILRCVPISNHLYFYWYRQILGQKVEFLVSFYNNEISEKSEIFDDQFSVERPDGSNFTLKIRSTKLEDSAMYFCASSDTHSYNEQFFGPGTRLTVL.

V is TRBV30 and J is TRBJ1-5, with D perhaps matching TRBD1 (6 bases). Trimming took off 0 bases at V and 8 bases at J, with 14 bases between the two ends. This CDR3 region has 14 residues. Germline V CDR1 and CDR2: GTSNPN, SVGIG (reference sequence). The CDR3 reads CAWSVGQGWKPQHF. For the CDR3, the DNA is TGTGCCTGGAGTGTTGGGCAGGGGTGGAAGCCCCAGCATTTT.

On this clone: The final CDR3 position lacks the conserved phenylalanine or tryptophan, pointing to a likely read error. The CDR3 DNA reads as TGTGCCAGCAGTTCCCGGCAGGTCCCCTACGAGCAGTACCTC. Protein sequence: CASSSRQVPYEQYL. The chain recombines TRBV6-5 with TRBJ2-7; D call uncertain. There are 14 residues in the CDR3. CDR1 MNHEY and CDR2 SVGAGI come from the germline V gene. The V end was cut by 4 bases, the J end by 2 bases, with 12 bases between.

V and J are TRBV11-2 and TRBJ2-5, with 8 bases that match TRBD2. V gave up 3 bases and J gave up 2 bases; unmatched junction bases: 5. CDR1 and CDR2 (germline): SGHAT, FQNNGV. This CDR3 has 15 residues. The CDR3 protein is CASSFFLAGQETQYF. As DNA, the CDR3 is TGTGCCAGCAGCTTTTTCCTAGCGGGTCAAGAGACCCAGTACTTC.

The table lists this clone with a few counts. The chain links TRBV5-6 to TRBJ2-2, with TRBD2 matching over 9 bases. V lost 0 bases and J lost 7; bases outside the gene matches: 7. Germline CDR1 SGHDT, CDR2 YYEEEE. This CDR3 is built from 16 residues. The CDR3 protein is CASSLGLAGYHGELFF. As DNA, the CDR3 is TGTGCCAGCAGCTTGGGGCTAGCGGGATATCACGGGGAGCTGTTTTTT.

The V call is TRBV7-9, the J call TRBJ2-7, with 9 bases lining up with TRBD2. The CDR3 is made up of 18 amino acids. The junction had 12 bases not matched to a gene; V was cut back by 1 base and J by 2 bases. CDR1 is SEHNR and CDR2 is FQNEAQ in the germline V gene (reference sequence). The chain's CDR3 is CASSLESSGIKQTYEQYF. CDR3 DNA: TGTGCCAGCAGCTTAGAGTCTAGCGGGATAAAACAAACCTACGAGCAGTACTTC.

This chain joins TRBV9 and TRBJ2-3; no reliable D call. The CDR3 spans 13 residues. Germline CDR1 SGDLS, CDR2 YYNGEE. V was shortened by 0 bases and J by 4 bases, with 6 bases between the two germline ends. This CDR3 is CASSVDGADTQYF. CDR3 DNA sequence: TGTGCCAGCAGCGTAGACGGCGCAGATACGCAGTATTTT.

The chain combines TRBV7-6 with TRBJ1-1, with D perhaps matching TRBD1 (6 bases). V was shortened by 1 base and J by 4 bases, with 7 bases between the two germline ends. Germline values: CDR1 SGHVS, CDR2 FNYEAQ. This CDR3 is built from 13 residues. The CDR3 region has the DNA TGTGCCAGCAGCTTAGGGGACACCACTGAAGCTTTCTTT. Amino acid sequence: CASSLGDTTEAFF. The variable domain in full, with the rest retrieved from reference TRBV7-6 and TRBJ1-1, is GAGVSQSPRYKVTKRGQDVALRCDPISGHVSLYWYRQALGQGPEFLTYFNYEAQQDKSGLPNDRFSAERPEGSISTLTIQRTEQRDSAMYRCASSLGDTTEAFFGQGTRLTVV.

By share of the sample, this clone is medium-sized. The CDR3 sequence is CASSLAGGADTQYF. CDR3 nucleotides: TGTGCCAGCAGTCTAGCGGGAGGGGCAGATACGCAGTATTTT. The chain uses TRBV6-4 and TRBJ2-3; 12 bases align to TRBD2. Germline trimming cut 5 bases from V and 4 bases from J; bases unmatched to any gene: 1. Germline lookup yields CDR1 MRHNA and CDR2 SNTAGT. The CDR3 length is 14 residues.

The rearrangement uses TRBV25-1 and TRBJ2-3; D is uncertain. CDR1 and CDR2 (germline): MGHDK, SYGVNS. This CDR3 has 15 amino acids. V dropped 0 bases and J dropped 6 bases, with 13 bases sitting between them. CDR3 amino acids: CASSEYTRSIDTQYF. The CDR3 DNA reads TGTGCCAGCAGTGAATATACGCGGAGCATCGATACGCAGTATTTT.

J is TRBJ2-3 and V is TRBV23-1, with D uncertain. TRBV23-1 is flagged as an ORF with uncertain function. The CDR3 has 16 residues. Trimming shortened V by 0 bases and J by 1 base, and 11 bases separated the two germline ends. CDR3 in DNA: TGCGCCAGCAGTCAATCACAGCAGTCCTGCACAGATACGCAGTATTTT. It specifies CASSQSQQSCTDTQYF.

The chain links TRBV28 to TRBJ2-7; the D call may be TRBD1 or TRBD2 (5 bases each). Germline-derived CDR1 and CDR2 are MDHEN and SYDVKM. The CDR3 is 16 amino acids. The V end lost 8 bases, the J end lost 2 bases, and 22 bases lay between the germline ends. Here the CDR3 reads CASAWGHREGTYEQYF. Here the CDR3 DNA reads TGTGCCAGCGCATGGGGCCACCGTGAGGGGACCTACGAGCAGTACTTC.

The genes are TRBV21-1 and TRBJ2-1; the table names TRBD2, a call not compared with the DNA. TRBV21-1 corresponds to a pseudogene. The length of the CDR3 is 16 residues. CDR3 sequence: CASSKVSLAGDNEQFF. CDR3 DNA: TGTGCCAGCAGCAAAGTCTCCCTAGCGGGAGACAATGAGCAGTTCTTC.

The V and J genes are TRBV27 and TRBJ2-7; maybe TRBD2 (6 bases). Germline V gene data show CDR1 as MNHEY and CDR2 as SMNVEV (reference sequence). Trimming removed 8 bases from V and 2 bases from J, with 16 bases in between. The CDR3 spans 14 residues. CDR3 residues: CASGPGTGTYEQYF. The CDR3 DNA reads as TGTGCCAGCGGCCCGGGGACTGGAACCTACGAGCAGTACTTC.